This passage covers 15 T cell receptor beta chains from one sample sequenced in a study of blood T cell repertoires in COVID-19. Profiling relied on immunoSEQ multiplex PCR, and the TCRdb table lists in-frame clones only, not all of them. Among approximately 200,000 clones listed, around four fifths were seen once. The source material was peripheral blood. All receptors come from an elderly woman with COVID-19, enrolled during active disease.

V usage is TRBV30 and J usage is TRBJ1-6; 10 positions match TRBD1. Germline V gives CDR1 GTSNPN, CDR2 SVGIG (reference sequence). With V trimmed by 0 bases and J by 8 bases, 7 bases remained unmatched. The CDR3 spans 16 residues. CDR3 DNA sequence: TGTGCCTGGAGTGTACTAAGAGGGACAGGGGATTCACCCCTCCACTTT. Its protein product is CAWSVLRGTGDSPLHF.

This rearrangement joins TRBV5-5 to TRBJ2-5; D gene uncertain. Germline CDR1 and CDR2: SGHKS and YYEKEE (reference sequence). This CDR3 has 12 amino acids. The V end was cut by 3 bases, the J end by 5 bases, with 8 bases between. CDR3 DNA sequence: TGTGCCAGCAGCTCCATCCGGGAGACCCAGTACTTC. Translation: CASSSIRETQYF.

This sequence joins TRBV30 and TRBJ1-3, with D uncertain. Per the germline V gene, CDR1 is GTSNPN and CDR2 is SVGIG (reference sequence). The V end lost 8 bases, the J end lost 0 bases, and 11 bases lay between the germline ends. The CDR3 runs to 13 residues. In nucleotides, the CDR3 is TGTGCCGGCGTTGGACTCTCTGGAAACACCATATATTTT. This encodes CAGVGLSGNTIYF.

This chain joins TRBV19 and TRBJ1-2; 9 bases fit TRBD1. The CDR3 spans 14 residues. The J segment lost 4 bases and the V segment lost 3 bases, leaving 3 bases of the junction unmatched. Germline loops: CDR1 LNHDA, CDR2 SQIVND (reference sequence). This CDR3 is CASSIGTGPYGYTF. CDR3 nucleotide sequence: TGTGCCAGTAGTATCGGGACAGGGCCCTATGGCTACACCTTC.

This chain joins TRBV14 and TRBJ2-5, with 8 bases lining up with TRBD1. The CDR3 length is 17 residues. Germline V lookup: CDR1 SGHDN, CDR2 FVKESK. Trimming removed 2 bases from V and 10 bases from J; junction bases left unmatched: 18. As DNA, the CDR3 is TGTGCCAGCAGCCAAACTGGGGGGACAGGTATCCCGAGAGGCCAGTACTTC. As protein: CASSQTGGTGIPRGQYF.

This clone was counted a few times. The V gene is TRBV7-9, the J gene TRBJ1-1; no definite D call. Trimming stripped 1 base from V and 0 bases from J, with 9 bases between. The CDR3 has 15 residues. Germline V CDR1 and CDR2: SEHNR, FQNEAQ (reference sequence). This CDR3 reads CASSLGSALNTEAFF. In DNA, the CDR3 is TGTGCCAGCAGCTTAGGAAGCGCCCTGAACACTGAAGCTTTCTTT. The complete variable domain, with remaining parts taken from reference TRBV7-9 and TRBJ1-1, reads DTGVSQNPRHKITKRGQNVTFRCDPISEHNRLYWYRQTLGQGPEFLTYFQNEAQLEKSRLLSDRFSAERPKGSFSTLEIQRTEQGDSAMYLCASSLGSALNTEAFFGQGTRLTVV.

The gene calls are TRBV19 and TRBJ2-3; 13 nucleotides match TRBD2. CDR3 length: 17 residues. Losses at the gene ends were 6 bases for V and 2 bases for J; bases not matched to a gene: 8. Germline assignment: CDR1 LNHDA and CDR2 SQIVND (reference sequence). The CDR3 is CASRTTSGGPSTDTQYF. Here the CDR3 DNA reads TGTGCCAGTAGGACGACTAGCGGGGGGCCGTCCACAGATACGCAGTATTTT.

DNA for the CDR3: TGTGCCAGCTCAGGGGCGTTAAATGAGCAGTTCTTC. Encoded protein: CASSGALNEQFF. The chain is built from TRBV18 and TRBJ2-1, with a possible D match to TRBD1 (5 bases). This CDR3 has 12 residues. Germline V gene sequence: CDR1 KGHSH, CDR2 LQKENI. Trimming took off 5 bases at V and 7 bases at J, with 9 bases between the two ends. Full variable domain (missing parts from reference TRBV18 and TRBJ2-1): NAGVMQNPRHLVRRRGQEARLRCSPMKGHSHVYWYRQLPEEGLKFMVYLQKENIIDESGMPKERFSAEFPKEGPSILRIQQVVRGDSAAYFCASSGALNEQFFGPGTRLTVL.

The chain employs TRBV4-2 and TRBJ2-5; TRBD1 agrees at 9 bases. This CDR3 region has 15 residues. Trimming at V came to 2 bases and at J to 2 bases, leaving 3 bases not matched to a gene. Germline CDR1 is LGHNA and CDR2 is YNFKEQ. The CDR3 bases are TGTGCCAGCAGCCAATCTGGGACAGGGCAAGAGACCCAGTACTTC. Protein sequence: CASSQSGTGQETQYF.

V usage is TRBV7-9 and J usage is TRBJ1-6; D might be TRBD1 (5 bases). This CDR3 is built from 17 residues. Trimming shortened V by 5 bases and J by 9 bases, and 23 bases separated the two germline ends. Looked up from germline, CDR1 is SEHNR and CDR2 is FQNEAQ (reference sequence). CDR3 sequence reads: CASSPRAIGASFSPLHF. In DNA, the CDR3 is TGTGCCAGCAGCCCCCGTGCGATAGGGGCGAGCTTTTCACCCCTCCACTTT.

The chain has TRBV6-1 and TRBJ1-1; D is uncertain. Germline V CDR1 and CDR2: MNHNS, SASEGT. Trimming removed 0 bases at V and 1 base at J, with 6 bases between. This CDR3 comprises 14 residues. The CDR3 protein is CASSEASGNTEAFF. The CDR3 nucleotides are TGTGCCAGCAGTGAAGCGTCGGGGAACACTGAAGCTTTCTTT.

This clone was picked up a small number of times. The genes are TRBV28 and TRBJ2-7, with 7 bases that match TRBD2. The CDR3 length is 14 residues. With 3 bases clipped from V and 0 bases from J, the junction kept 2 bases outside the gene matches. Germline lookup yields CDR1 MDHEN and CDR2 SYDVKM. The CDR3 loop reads CASSFGGGSYEQYF. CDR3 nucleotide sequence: TGTGCCAGCAGTTTTGGGGGGGGCTCCTACGAGCAGTACTTC. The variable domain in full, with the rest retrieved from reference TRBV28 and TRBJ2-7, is DVKVTQSSRYLVKRTGEKVFLECVQDMDHENMFWYRQDPGLGLRLIYFSYDVKMKEKGDIPEGYSVSREKKERFSLILESASTNQTSMYLCASSFGGGSYEQYFGPGTRLTVT.

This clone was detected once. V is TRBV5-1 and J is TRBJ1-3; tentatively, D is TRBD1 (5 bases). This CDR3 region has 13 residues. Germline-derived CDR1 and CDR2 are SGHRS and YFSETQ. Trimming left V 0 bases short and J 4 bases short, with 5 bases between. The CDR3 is CASSLGQGNTIYF. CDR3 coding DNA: TGCGCCAGCAGCTTGGGACAGGGAAACACCATATATTTT.

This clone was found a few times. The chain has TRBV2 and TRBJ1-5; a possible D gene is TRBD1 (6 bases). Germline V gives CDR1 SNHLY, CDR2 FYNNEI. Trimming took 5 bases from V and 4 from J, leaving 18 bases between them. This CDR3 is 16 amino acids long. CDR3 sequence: CASSPGQTSGNQPQHF. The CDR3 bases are TGTGCCAGCAGTCCTGGACAGACCTCGGGTAATCAGCCCCAGCATTTT.

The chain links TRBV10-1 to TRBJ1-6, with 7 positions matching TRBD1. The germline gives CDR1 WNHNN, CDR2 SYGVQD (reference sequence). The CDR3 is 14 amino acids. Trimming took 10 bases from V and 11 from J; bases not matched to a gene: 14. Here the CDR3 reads CATDPQGPQTPLHF. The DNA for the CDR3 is TGCGCCACCGACCCACAGGGGCCCCAAACACCCCTCCACTTT.